The TCR beta chain under discussion was sequenced for a study of shared clonotypes between healthy human individuals. Across the study: A couple of women and a few men aged 18 to 49 made up the donors.

The CDR3 contains 17 residues. V gave up 0 bases and J gave up 0 bases, with 14 bases separating them. The germline V gene encodes CDR1 SEHNR and CDR2 FQNEAQ (reference sequence). The table came from immunoSEQ multiplex PCR; TCRdb's copy has only in-frame clones and leaves some out. This table holds around 500,000 clones, around three quarters found once. Sequencing was performed on PBMCs. The rearrangement links TRBV7-9 to TRBJ2-5, with D possibly being TRBD1 (6 bases). The clonotype comes from a woman aged 40 to 50 in good health. Some clones in this sample may be carry-over from other donors' samples. The CDR3 bases are TGTGCCAGCAGCTTAGCCGGGCCAGGGGAATACCAAGAGACCCAGTACTTC. Translated: CASSLAGPGEYQETQYF.